These 20 T cell receptor beta chains originate from one sample sequenced in a study of human T cells and chemical hapten exposure. One entry per CDR3 protein, called by TCRdb with MiXCR from the RACE reads. The table lists about 400,000 distinct CDR3 sequences, more than 5% of them singletons. Indicated time point: patch test 2, 6 weeks after DPC sensitization. Stated treatment: therapeutic diphenylcyclopropenone sensitization with weekly scalp DPC. Sequenced here: whole blood, sampled in connection with sensitization to the hapten diphenylcyclopropenone (DPC). These receptors originate from a woman under 30 with alopecia areata. Some clones in this sample may be carry-over from other donors' samples.

This clonotype was observed many times. V and J are TRBV6-5 and TRBJ2-7; 8 bases fit TRBD1. J lost 7 bases, V lost 5 bases, and 1 base had no gene match. The CDR3 contains 11 residues. The germline gives CDR1 MNHEY, CDR2 SVGAGI. This chain's CDR3 is CASSTGGEQYF. The CDR3 nucleotides read TGTGCCAGCAGTACAGGGGGGGAGCAGTACTTC.

This chain joins TRBV6-5 and TRBJ2-6; D gene unclear. The CDR3 is 16 residues long. Looked up from germline, CDR1 is MNHEY and CDR2 is SVGAGI. V dropped 2 bases and J dropped 7 bases, with 15 bases sitting between them. CDR3 nucleotide sequence: TGTGCCAGCAGTTACAAACGGGCCTGGGGAGCCAACGTCCTGACTTTC. As protein: CASSYKRAWGANVLTF.

This chain connects TRBV20-1 to TRBJ1-2; the D is unclear. The CDR3 is made up of 17 amino acids. Deletions cut 0 bases from V and 5 bases from J, with 22 bases between. Germline CDR1 reads DFQATT; CDR2 reads SNEGSKA (reference sequence). CDR3 coding DNA: TGCAGTGCTAGAGATCCCGCCGATCTGGTGAAGCTATATGGCTACACCTTC. Protein: CSARDPADLVKLYGYTF.

This clonotype was found many times. CDR3 DNA: TGTGCCAGCAGCTTGTGGCTAGCGGCACACCAAGAGACCCAGTACTTC. This translates into CASSLWLAAHQETQYF. The chain is built from TRBV7-8 and TRBJ2-5; 7 nucleotides agree with TRBD2. This CDR3 spans 16 amino acids. V was pared by 3 bases and J by 0 bases, with 7 bases of the junction left unmatched. CDR1 SGHVS and CDR2 FQNEAQ come from the germline V gene.

This clonotype was counted a few times. This sequence joins TRBV9 and TRBJ1-6; D is perhaps TRBD1 (5 bases). Germline assignment: CDR1 SGDLS and CDR2 YYNGEE. CDR3 length: 15 amino acids. V shed 4 bases and J shed 3 bases, with 11 bases lying between them. The CDR3 is CASSRDGDYNSPLHF. The CDR3 DNA sequence: TGTGCCAGCAGCCGGGACGGGGACTATAATTCACCCCTCCACTTT.

V is TRBV29-1 and J is TRBJ2-4; 7 bases fit TRBD2. Germline V lookup: CDR1 SQVTM, CDR2 ANQGSEA. This CDR3 region has 14 residues. The V gene end was trimmed by 4 bases and the J gene end by 1 base; junction bases not matched to a gene: 4. The DNA for the CDR3 is TGCAGCGTTGGCCCGACTAGCGCCAAAAACATTCAGTACTTC. The encoded protein is CSVGPTSAKNIQYF. Using reference TRBV29-1 and TRBJ2-4 for the parts outside the CDR3, the full variable domain is SAVISQKPSRDICQRGTSLTIQCQVDSQVTMMFWYRQQPGQSLTLIATANQGSEATYESGFVIDKFPISRPNLTFSTLTVSNMSPEDSSIYLCSVGPTSAKNIQYFGAGTRLSVL.

The rearrangement links TRBV4-3 to TRBJ1-3; D not certain. From germline, CDR1 is LGHNA and CDR2 YSLEER. The CDR3 totals 16 residues. The V end lost 1 base, the J end lost 2 bases, and 12 bases lay between the germline ends. This CDR3 is CASSQGAGFAGNTIYF. For the CDR3, the DNA is TGCGCCAGCAGCCAAGGGGCGGGGTTTGCTGGAAACACCATATATTTT.

This clonotype turned up a few times. The chain joins TRBV4-3 to TRBJ1-4, with 8 bases matching TRBD1. The germline gives CDR1 LGHNA, CDR2 YSLEER. The CDR3 covers 14 residues. The ends lost 4 bases at V and 5 bases at J; junction bases unmatched: 3. The CDR3 nucleotides read TGCGCCAGCAGCCGGACAGGGAAAAATGAAAAACTGTTTTTT. Amino acids: CASSRTGKNEKLFF.

The chain joins TRBV5-5 to TRBJ2-7; unclear D gene. Trimming left V 8 bases short and J 6 bases short, with 21 bases between. From germline, CDR1 is SGHKS and CDR2 YYEKEE (reference sequence). The CDR3 is 14 residues long. The CDR3 region is CASTRGPERREQYF. CDR3 coding DNA: TGTGCCAGTACCCGTGGTCCAGAACGACGCGAGCAGTACTTC.

Many counts were recorded for this clonotype. The chain employs TRBV5-5 and TRBJ2-7, with unresolved D. The CDR3 has 13 amino acids. The V end was cut by 2 bases, the J end by 1 base, with 7 bases between. Germline-derived CDR1 and CDR2 are SGHKS and YYEKEE (reference sequence). CDR3 sequence (DNA): TGTGCCAGCAGCTTATCCTCATCCTACGAGCAGTACTTC. Encoded protein: CASSLSSSYEQYF.

The chain uses TRBV6-1 and TRBJ2-6; 8 bases line up with TRBD1. CDR3 size: 19 residues. Trimming took 1 base from V and 0 from J; bases not matched to a gene: 8. Germline V CDR1 and CDR2: MNHNS, SASEGT. The CDR3, as DNA: TGTGCCAGCAGTGAAGACCCAGGGGGCGCGATCTCTGGGGCCAACGTCCTGACTTTC. It encodes CASSEDPGGAISGANVLTF.

This clonotype was observed many times. CDR3 DNA sequence: TGTGCCAGCTCACCGGAGCCAGGGTTCGCTGAAGCTTTCTTT. It yields the protein CASSPEPGFAEAFF. The chain is built from TRBV18 and TRBJ1-1; D possibly corresponds to TRBD1 (5 bases). The germline V gene encodes CDR1 KGHSH and CDR2 LQKENI. This CDR3 spans 14 amino acids. The V gene lost 3 bases and the J gene lost 6 bases, with 14 bases spanning the gap.

This chain uses TRBV4-2 with TRBJ2-1; 15 bases fit TRBD2. CDR3 length equals 20 residues. Germline CDR1 and CDR2: LGHNA and YNFKEQ. The V segment lost 0 bases and the J segment 0 bases; nucleotides outside the gene matches: 6. Here the CDR3 reads CASSQDRTSGGVHSYNEQFF. The CDR3 coding sequence is TGTGCCAGCAGCCAAGATCGGACTAGCGGGGGGGTGCACTCCTACAATGAGCAGTTCTTC.

This clonotype was found many times. The chain employs TRBV20-1 and TRBJ1-1, with D perhaps TRBD1 (6 bases). There are 14 residues in the CDR3. Germline CDR1 is DFQATT and CDR2 is SNEGSKA (reference sequence). Trimming cost V 3 bases and J 3 bases, with 14 bases left between them. As DNA, the CDR3 is TGCAGTGCTAGGACACAGGGCGGCTACACTGAAGCTTTCTTT. Protein product: CSARTQGGYTEAFF.

Only a few counts were recorded for this clonotype. The V gene is TRBV6-5, the J gene TRBJ1-5; no reliable D call. Looked up from germline, CDR1 is MNHEY and CDR2 is SVGAGI. The CDR3 runs 18 residues. V was shortened by 0 bases and J by 1 base, with 16 bases between the two germline ends. CDR3 in DNA: TGTGCCAGCAGTTACTCGATTCAAGGGAGCGGGAGCAATCAGCCCCAGCATTTT. Translated: CASSYSIQGSGSNQPQHF.

This clonotype showed up just a few times. This chain links TRBV28 with TRBJ2-7, with a weak D call TRBD2 (5 bases). Germline loops: CDR1 MDHEN, CDR2 SYDVKM. The germline V and J ends were trimmed by 4 bases and 0 bases, with 13 bases remaining between them. This CDR3 region has 15 residues. CDR3 region: CASSSGLSSSYEQYF. In DNA form, the CDR3 reads TGTGCCAGCAGTTCTGGACTCTCGAGCTCCTACGAGCAGTACTTC. The variable domain in full, with the rest retrieved from reference TRBV28 and TRBJ2-7, is DVKVTQSSRYLVKRTGEKVFLECVQDMDHENMFWYRQDPGLGLRLIYFSYDVKMKEKGDIPEGYSVSREKKERFSLILESASTNQTSMYLCASSSGLSSSYEQYFGPGTRLTVT.

Only a few counts were recorded for this clonotype. J is TRBJ1-1 and V is TRBV6-6, with TRBD1 as a possible D gene (6 bases). Germline V gene lookup returns CDR1 MNHNY and CDR2 SVGAGI (reference sequence). The CDR3 covers 16 residues. CDR3 region: CAIKSTGRGAGTEAFF. The CDR3 DNA is TGTGCGATCAAGTCAACAGGGCGGGGGGCCGGCACTGAAGCTTTCTTT.

This clonotype occurred a few times. The chain carries TRBV6-2 or TRBV6-3 and TRBJ2-7, with TRBD2 identical over 8 bases. V gave up 5 bases and J gave up 2 bases; unmatched junction bases: 14. In germline, CDR1 is MNHEY, CDR2 SVGEGT. This CDR3 has 17 amino acids. The CDR3 nucleotides read TGTGCCAGCAGTCCGGGACTAGTCTGGGAGGAAACCTACGAGCAGTACTTC. Amino acid sequence: CASSPGLVWEETYEQYF.

This clonotype was detected ten times or more. This rearrangement joins TRBV10-3 to TRBJ1-1, with D unclear. CDR3 length equals 14 residues. Germline V gene sequence: CDR1 ENHRY, CDR2 SYGVKD. The V gene lost 4 bases and the J gene lost 0 bases, with 9 bases spanning the gap. This CDR3 reads CAISVGGMNTEAFF. CDR3 in DNA: TGTGCCATCAGTGTAGGCGGAATGAACACTGAAGCTTTCTTT.

In its sample, this clonotype was seen many times. This chain links TRBV4-3 with TRBJ2-1; a weak D match, TRBD2 (7 bases). The CDR3 is made up of 19 amino acids. Germline V gene sequence: CDR1 LGHNA, CDR2 YSLEER. V was pared by 3 bases and J by 5 bases, with 26 bases between. CDR3 region: CASSQGPGTLRGPNNEQFF. For the CDR3, the DNA is TGCGCCAGCAGCCAGGGACCAGGCACGTTGCGGGGGCCTAACAATGAGCAGTTCTTC.